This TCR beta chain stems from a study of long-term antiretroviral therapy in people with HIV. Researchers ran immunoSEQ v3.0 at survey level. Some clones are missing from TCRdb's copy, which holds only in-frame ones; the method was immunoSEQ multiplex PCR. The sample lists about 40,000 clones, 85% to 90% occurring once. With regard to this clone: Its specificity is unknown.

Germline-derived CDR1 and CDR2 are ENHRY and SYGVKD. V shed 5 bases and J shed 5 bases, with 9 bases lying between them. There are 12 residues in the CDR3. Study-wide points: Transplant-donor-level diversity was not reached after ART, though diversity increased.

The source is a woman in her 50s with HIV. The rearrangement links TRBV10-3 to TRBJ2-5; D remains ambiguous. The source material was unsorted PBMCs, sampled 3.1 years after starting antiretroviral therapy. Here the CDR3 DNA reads TGTGCCATCAGTAAGAGCAGGGAGACCCAGTACTTC. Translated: CAISKSRETQYF.